This T cell receptor (beta chain) emerged from a study of T cell responses to AZD1222 COVID-19 vaccine. The data were produced by immunoSEQ multiplex PCR, yet TCRdb's version contains in-frame clones alone and is incomplete. The sample has under 80,000 clones, about 87% seen once; the top ten hold 15% to 20%. The CDR3 length is 15 residues. From germline, CDR1 is SGHRS and CDR2 YFSETQ. The V end was cut by 1 base, the J end by 5 bases, with 15 bases between. Comments on this clone: Its antigen remains unknown.

Study-wide results and caveats: The sample set comprised mostly white British donors with more females, and clonal diversity was possibly underestimated.

The chain combines TRBV5-1 with TRBJ2-5; D could derive from TRBD1 or TRBD2 (6 bases each). The starting material was peripheral blood, obtained on day 0 of AZD1222 vaccination. The sequence was obtained from an adult in good health. This CDR3 is CASSLRGQPRETQYF. The CDR3 DNA reads as TGCGCCAGCAGCTTGCGGGGGCAGCCTAGGGAGACCCAGTACTTC.